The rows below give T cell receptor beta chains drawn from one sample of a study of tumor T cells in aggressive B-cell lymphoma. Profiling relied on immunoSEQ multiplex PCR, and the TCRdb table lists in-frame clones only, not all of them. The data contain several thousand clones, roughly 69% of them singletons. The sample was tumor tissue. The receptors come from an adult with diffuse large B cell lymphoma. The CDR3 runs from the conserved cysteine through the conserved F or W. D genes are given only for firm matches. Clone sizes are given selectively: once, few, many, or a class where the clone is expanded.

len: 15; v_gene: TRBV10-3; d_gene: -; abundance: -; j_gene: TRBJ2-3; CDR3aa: CAISETQRSTDTQYF; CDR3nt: TGTGCCATCAGTGAGACACAGCGGAGCACAGATACGCAGTATTTT
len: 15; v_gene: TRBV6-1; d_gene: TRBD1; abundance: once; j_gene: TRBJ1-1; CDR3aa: CASTLGTVMNTEAFF; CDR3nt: TGTGCCAGCACCCTAGGGACAGTAATGAACACTGAAGCTTTCTTT
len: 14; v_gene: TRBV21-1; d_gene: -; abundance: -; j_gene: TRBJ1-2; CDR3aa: CASSWSGACYGYTF; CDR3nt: TGTGCCAGCAGTTGGTCAGGGGCATGCTATGGCTACACCTTC
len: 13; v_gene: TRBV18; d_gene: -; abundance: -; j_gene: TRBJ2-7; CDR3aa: CASSPGEAYEQYF; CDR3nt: TGTGCCAGCTCACCAGGGGAGGCCTACGAGCAGTACTTC
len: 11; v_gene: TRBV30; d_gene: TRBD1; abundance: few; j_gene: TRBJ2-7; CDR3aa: CAWTGGHEQYF; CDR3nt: TGTGCCTGGACAGGGGGCCATGAGCAGTACTTC
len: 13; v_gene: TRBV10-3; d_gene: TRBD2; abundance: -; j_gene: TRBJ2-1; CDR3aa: CAIMVGGGNEQFF; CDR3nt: TGTGCCATCATGGTGGGCGGGGGCAATGAGCAGTTCTTC
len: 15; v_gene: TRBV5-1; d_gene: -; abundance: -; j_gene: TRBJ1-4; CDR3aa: CASSSQGATNEKLFF; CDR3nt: TGCGCCAGCAGCTCCCAAGGAGCAACTAATGAAAAACTGTTTTTT
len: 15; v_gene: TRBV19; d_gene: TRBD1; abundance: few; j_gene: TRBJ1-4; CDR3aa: CASSLLGQGSEKLFF; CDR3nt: TGTGCCAGTAGTCTCCTGGGACAGGGAAGTGAAAAACTGTTTTTT
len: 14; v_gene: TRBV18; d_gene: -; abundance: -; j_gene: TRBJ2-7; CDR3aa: CASSPGQGESEQYF; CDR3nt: TGTGCCAGCTCACCAGGCCAGGGCGAGAGCGAGCAGTACTTC
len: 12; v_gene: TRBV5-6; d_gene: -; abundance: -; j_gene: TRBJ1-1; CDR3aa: CTSSLRGTEAFF; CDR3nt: TGTACCAGCAGCTTAAGGGGAACTGAAGCTTTCTTT
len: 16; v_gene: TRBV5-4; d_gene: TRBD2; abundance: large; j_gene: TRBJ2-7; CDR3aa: CASSSGGLAGLYEQYF; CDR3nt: TGTGCCAGCAGCTCAGGTGGGCTAGCGGGCCTCTACGAGCAGTACTTC
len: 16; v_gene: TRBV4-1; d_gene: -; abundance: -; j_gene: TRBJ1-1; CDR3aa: CASSQEGGRLNTEAFF; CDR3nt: TGCGCCAGCAGCCAAGAAGGAGGGCGCCTCAACACTGAAGCTTTCTTT
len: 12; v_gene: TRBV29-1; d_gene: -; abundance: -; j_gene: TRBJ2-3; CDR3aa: CSGAPGTDTQYF; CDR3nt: TGCAGCGGGGCCCCAGGCACAGATACGCAGTATTTT
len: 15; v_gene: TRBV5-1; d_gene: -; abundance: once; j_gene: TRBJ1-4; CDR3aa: CASSLRGGPNEKLSF; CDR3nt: TGCGCCAGCAGCTTGCGGGGGGGCCCTAATGAAAAACTGTCTTTT
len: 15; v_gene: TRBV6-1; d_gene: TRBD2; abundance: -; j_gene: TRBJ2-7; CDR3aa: CASSVALAGVYEQYF; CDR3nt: TGTGCCAGCAGTGTGGCTCTAGCGGGAGTCTACGAGCAGTACTTC
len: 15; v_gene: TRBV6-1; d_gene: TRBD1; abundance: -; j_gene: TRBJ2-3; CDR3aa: CASSVIQGRTDTQYF; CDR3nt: TGTGCCAGCAGCGTAATACAGGGGCGCACAGATACGCAGTATTTT
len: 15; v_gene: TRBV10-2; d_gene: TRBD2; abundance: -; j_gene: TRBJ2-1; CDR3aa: CASSELLAGVNKQFF; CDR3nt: TGCGCCAGCAGTGAGCTGCTAGCGGGAGTGAATAAGCAGTTCTTC
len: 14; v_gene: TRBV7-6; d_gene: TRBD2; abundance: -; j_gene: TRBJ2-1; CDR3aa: CASSAGLAGNEQFF; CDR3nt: TGTGCCAGCAGTGCGGGACTAGCAGGCAATGAGCAGTTCTTC
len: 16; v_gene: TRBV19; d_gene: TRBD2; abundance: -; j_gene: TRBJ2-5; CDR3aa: CASSDRTSGRSETQYF; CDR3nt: TGTGCCAGTAGTGACCGGACTAGCGGGAGGTCAGAGACCCAGTACTTC
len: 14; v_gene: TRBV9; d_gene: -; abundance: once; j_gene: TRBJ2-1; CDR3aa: CASSVDERLNEQFF; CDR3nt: TGTGCCAGCAGCGTAGATGAGAGGCTCAATGAGCAGTTCTTC
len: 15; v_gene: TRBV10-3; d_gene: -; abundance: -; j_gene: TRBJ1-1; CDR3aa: CAISDPDRMNTEAFF; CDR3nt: TGTGCCATCAGTGACCCCGACAGGATGAACACTGAAGCTTTCTTT
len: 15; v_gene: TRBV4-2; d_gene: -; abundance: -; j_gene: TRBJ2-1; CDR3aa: CASSQAGGKGNEQFF; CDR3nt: TGTGCCAGCAGCCAAGCGGGCGGGAAGGGCAATGAGCAGTTCTTC
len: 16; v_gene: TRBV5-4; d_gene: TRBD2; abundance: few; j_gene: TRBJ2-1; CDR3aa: CASSLELAGIYNEQFF; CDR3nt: TGTGCCAGCAGCTTGGAACTAGCGGGTATCTACAATGAGCAGTTCTTC
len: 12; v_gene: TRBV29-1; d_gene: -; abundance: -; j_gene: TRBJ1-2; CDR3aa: CSVDRDPYGYTF; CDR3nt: TGCAGCGTTGACAGGGATCCCTATGGCTACACCTTC
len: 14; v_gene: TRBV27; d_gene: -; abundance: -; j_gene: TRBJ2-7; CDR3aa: CASKSEEAAYEQYF; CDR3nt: TGTGCCAGCAAATCTGAGGAAGCCGCCTACGAGCAGTACTTC
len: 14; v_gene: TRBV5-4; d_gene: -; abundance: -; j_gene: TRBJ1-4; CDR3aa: CASSFGIFDEKLFF; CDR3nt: TGTGCCAGCAGCTTCGGTATATTTGATGAAAAACTGTTTTTT
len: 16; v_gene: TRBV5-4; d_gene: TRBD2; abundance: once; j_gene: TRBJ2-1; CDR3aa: CASSLGTSGRGNEQFF; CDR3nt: TGTGCCAGCAGCTTAGGGACTAGCGGGAGAGGGAATGAGCAGTTCTTC
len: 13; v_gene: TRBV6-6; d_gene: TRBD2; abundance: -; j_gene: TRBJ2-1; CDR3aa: CASSLLAGNEQFF; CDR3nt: TGTGCCAGCAGTCTGCTAGCGGGCAATGAGCAGTTCTTC
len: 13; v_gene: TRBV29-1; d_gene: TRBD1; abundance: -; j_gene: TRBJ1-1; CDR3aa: CSVVGQLNTEAFF; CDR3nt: TGCAGCGTCGTGGGACAGCTGAACACTGAAGCTTTCTTT
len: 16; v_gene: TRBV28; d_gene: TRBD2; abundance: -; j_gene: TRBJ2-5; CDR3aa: CASSDPSGRGRREQYF; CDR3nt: TGTGCCAGCAGTGACCCTAGCGGGAGGGGGCGACGGGAGCAGTACTTC
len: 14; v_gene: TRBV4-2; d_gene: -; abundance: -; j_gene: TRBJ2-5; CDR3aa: CASSQDLPGETQYF; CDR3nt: TGTGCCAGCAGCCAAGACCTCCCGGGGGAGACCCAGTACTTC
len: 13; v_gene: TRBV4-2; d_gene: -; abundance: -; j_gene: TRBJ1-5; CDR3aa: CASSQDLGHTQHF; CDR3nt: TGTGCCAGCAGCCAAGATTTGGGACATACCCAGCATTTT